Listed below are T cell receptor beta chains from one sample, sequenced in a study of T cell responses to AZD1222 COVID-19 vaccine. The table came from immunoSEQ multiplex PCR; TCRdb's copy has only in-frame clones and leaves some out. The top ten clones hold 4.2% of a sample with approximately 130,000 clones, around 90% of them seen once. Here the sequenced sample was peripheral blood, taken 28 days after the second dose of the MenACWY control vaccine. Source of these receptors: an adult who received the MenACWY meningococcal vaccine as a control. CDR3s include the opening cysteine and the closing phenylalanine or tryptophan.

J gene | V gene | CDR3 protein
TRBJ2-1 | TRBV9 | CASSGDYNEQFF
TRBJ1-6 | TRBV3-1/TRBV3-2 | CASSQDVAGSGSPLHF
TRBJ2-6 | TRBV7-9 | CASSFRGTGANVLTF
TRBJ1-3 | TRBV4-1 | CASSQLDLGLSGNTIYF
TRBJ2-1 | TRBV7-3 | CASSPSRESSYNEQFF
TRBJ2-2 | TRBV28 | CASTERGSGTGELFF
TRBJ1-1 | TRBV12-3/TRBV12-4 | CASSMDRVQAFF
TRBJ1-5 | TRBV27 | CASSLLGSSNQPQHF
TRBJ2-7 | TRBV16 | CASSQAGPWGREQYF
TRBJ2-3 | TRBV24-1 | CATRPDRGPHGTDTQYF
TRBJ1-6 | TRBV29-1 | CSVGTGNNSPLHF
TRBJ1-5 | TRBV7-8 | CASSLAGGTDFLKPQHF
TRBJ2-7 | TRBV5-1 | CASSLVGGPGRSYEQYF
TRBJ2-3 | TRBV11-3 | CASSARLAGVSDTQYF
TRBJ2-1 | TRBV18 | CASSLLSVGNEQFF
TRBJ1-1 | TRBV20-1 | CSRHHTEAFF
TRBJ1-1 | TRBV19 | CASSWGGMNTEAFF
TRBJ2-3 | TRBV28 | CASSSGTFTDTQYF
TRBJ2-7 | TRBV2 | CASSGRGRVSPEQYF
TRBJ2-5 | TRBV7-3 | CASSLSGTVQETQYF
TRBJ2-2 | TRBV19 | CASHLGDLLEGELFF
TRBJ1-2 | TRBV30 | CAWSAGVVYGYTF
TRBJ1-1 | TRBV19 | CASSIGTGLNTEAFF
TRBJ1-1 | TRBV5-4 | CASSNLDGNTEAFF
TRBJ2-5 | TRBV4-1 | CASSQVGRETQYF
TRBJ1-4 | TRBV7-9 | CASSILTGGANEKLFF
TRBJ1-5 | TRBV5-1 | CASSLGTYSNQPQHF
TRBJ2-7 | TRBV21-1 | CASRKNAPGRGPTYEQYF
TRBJ1-3 | TRBV18 | CASSPTAVSGNTIYF
TRBJ2-4 | TRBV23-1 | CASSLPAVFETKNIQYF
TRBJ2-5 | TRBV5-6 | CASSLFATEHQETQYF
TRBJ1-1 | TRBV6-2/TRBV6-3 | CASSYSQEGYWAAMNTEAFF